Sequencing of this T cell receptor (beta chain) was carried out in a study of T cell responses to AZD1222 COVID-19 vaccine. Study results and limitations: Epitopes outside B.1.351 and B.1.1.7 mutated regions reportedly drew nearly half of spike TCRs. Clonal diversity was possibly underestimated, and white British individuals and females predominated among donors.

This CDR3 is 12 amino acids long. V dropped 6 bases and J dropped 9 bases, with 18 bases sitting between them. Germline-derived CDR1 and CDR2 are SQVTM and ANQGSEA. Sequencing was performed with immunoSEQ multiplex PCR; in TCRdb, only in-frame clones are kept and a portion is missing. The top ten clones hold 2% of a sample with over 45,000 clones, 89% of them seen once. Comment on this clone: Antigen: not known.

The starting material was peripheral blood, obtained on day 0 of AZD1222 vaccination. J is TRBJ2-7 and V is TRBV29-1, with D possibly being TRBD2 (6 bases). The source is an adult in good health. The CDR3 is CSVWTGPGGQYF. The CDR3 DNA follows: TGCAGCGTGTGGACGGGCCCCGGGGGGCAGTACTTC.